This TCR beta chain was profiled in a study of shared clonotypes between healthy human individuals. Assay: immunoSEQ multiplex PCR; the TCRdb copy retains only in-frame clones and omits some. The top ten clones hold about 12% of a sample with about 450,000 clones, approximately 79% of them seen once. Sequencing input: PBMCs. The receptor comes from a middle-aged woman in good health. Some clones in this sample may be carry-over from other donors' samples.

The CDR3 loop reads CSAGDQPQHF. As DNA, the CDR3 is TGCAGTGCTGGGGATCAGCCCCAGCATTTT. The chain carries TRBV20-1 and TRBJ1-5; D not certain. Trimming shortened V by 5 bases and J by 5 bases, and 4 bases separated the two germline ends. The CDR3 consists of 10 residues. Germline CDR1 reads DFQATT; CDR2 reads SNEGSKA (reference sequence).